This T cell receptor beta chain was identified in a study of control samples from healthy donors and cancer patients. CDR1 and CDR2 from the germline V gene are MNHNS and SASEGT. The V and J ends lost 0 bases and 9 bases respectively, with 11 bases between them. The length of the CDR3 is 14 residues. Data came from immunoSEQ multiplex PCR; TCRdb stores just in-frame clones and leaves some out. The data contain 150,000 or so clones, approximately 94% of them singletons. This chain uses TRBV6-1 with TRBJ2-2, with D unclear. Input material: blood. The receptor was isolated from a man younger than 35 in good health. The CDR3, as DNA: TGTGCCAGCAGTGAAGCGCCGGGCAGGCGGGAGCTGTTTTTT. Its translation is CASSEAPGRRELFF.